This T cell receptor (beta chain) comes out of a study of cytomegalovirus exposure and HLA in healthy donors. Overall study results and limits: Researchers reportedly found TCR beta sequences accurately predicted most subjects' HLA-A and HLA-B alleles. The authors assumed roughly uniform sequencing depth across donors for presence/absence analyses. Cytomegalovirus-associated status was assigned to approximately 160 TCR beta chains. Later work associated roughly 17,000 TCR beta sequences with HLA alleles at 0.05 false discovery rate.

The study ran its PCR with 60 Vbeta and 13 Jbeta primers. Sequenced by immunoSEQ multiplex PCR; TCRdb stores in-frame clones only, minus some. The sample holds about 190,000 clones; around 86% are singletons and the top ten take about 6%. With respect to this clone: As yet, its antigen is unknown.

The ends were cut back, 2 bases at V and 2 bases at J, with 9 bases in the middle. Germline assignment: CDR1 MRHNA and CDR2 SNTAGT. The CDR3 runs to 14 residues. The chain combines TRBV6-4 with TRBJ1-1; D may be TRBD1 (5 bases). Sequences were obtained from PBMCs. This sequence originates from a man aged 40-55 years in good health and CMV-seropositive. CDR3 DNA: TGTGCCAGCAGTGACGGCGGGGGTAACACTGAAGCTTTCTTT. This translates into CASSDGGGNTEAFF.